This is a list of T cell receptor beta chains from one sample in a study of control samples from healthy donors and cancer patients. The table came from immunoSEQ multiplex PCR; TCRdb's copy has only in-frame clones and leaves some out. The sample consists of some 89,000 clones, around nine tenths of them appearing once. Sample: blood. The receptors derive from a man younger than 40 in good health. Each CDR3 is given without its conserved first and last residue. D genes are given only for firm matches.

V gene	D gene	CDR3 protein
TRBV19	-	ASSTPGVWEQY
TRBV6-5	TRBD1	ASRQGAGQPQH
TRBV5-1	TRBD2	ASSLDPTSGGAYDTQY
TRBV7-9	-	ASSPGTGGYT
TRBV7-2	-	ASSYGLRGSNEKLF
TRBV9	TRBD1	ASSARTGIISSGANVLT
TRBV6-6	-	ASSYRRDAMNTEAF
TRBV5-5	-	ASSLLGEGRPQH
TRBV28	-	ASSAGSGYGYT
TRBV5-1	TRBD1	ASSTGNTGDGGEAF
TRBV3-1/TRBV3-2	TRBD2	ASSLGLAGGSIQY
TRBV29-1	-	SVEEGGGYGYT
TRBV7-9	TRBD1	ASSFYRDSLNTGELF
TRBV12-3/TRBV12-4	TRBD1	ASSRTGTQPQH
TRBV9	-	ARRGFTEAF
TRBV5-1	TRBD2	ASSLATSGGARTGELF
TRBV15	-	ATSRWGETQY
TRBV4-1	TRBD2	ASSQELAASGNEQF